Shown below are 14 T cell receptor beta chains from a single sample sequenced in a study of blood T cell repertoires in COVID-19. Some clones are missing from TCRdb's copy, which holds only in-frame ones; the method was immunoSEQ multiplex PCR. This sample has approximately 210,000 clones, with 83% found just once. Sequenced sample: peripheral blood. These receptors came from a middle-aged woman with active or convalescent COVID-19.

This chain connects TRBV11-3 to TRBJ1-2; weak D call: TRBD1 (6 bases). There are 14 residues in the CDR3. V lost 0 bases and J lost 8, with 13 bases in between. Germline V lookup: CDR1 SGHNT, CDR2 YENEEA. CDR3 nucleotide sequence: TGTGCCAGCAGCTTAGAACGGGGGGGCCTGGGCTACACCTTC. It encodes CASSLERGGLGYTF.

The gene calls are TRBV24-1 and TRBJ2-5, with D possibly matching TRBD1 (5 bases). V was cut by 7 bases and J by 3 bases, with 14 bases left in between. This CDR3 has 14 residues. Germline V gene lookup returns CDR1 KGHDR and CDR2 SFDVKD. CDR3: CATSDNRMEETQYF. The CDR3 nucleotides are TGTGCCACCAGCGATAACAGGATGGAAGAGACCCAGTACTTC.

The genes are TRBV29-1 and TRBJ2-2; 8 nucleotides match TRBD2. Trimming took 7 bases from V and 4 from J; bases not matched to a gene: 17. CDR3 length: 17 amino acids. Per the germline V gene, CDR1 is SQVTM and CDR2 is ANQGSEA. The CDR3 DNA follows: TGCAGCGGCCGGAGGGTCGGGAGGGGGTTGAGCACCGGGGAGCTGTTTTTT. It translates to CSGRRVGRGLSTGELFF.

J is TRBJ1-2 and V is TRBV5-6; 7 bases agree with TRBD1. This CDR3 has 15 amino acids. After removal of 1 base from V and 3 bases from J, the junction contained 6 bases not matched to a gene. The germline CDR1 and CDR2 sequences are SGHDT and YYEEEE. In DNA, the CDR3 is TGTGCCAGCAGCTTGTGGGACAGTCAGTACTATGGCTACACCTTC. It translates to CASSLWDSQYYGYTF.

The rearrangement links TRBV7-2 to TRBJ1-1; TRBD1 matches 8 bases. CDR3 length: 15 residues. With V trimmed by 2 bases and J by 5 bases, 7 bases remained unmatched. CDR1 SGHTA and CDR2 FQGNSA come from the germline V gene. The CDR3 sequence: CASSLTGGGGTEAFF. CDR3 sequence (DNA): TGTGCCAGCAGCTTAACAGGGGGTGGTGGAACTGAAGCTTTCTTT.

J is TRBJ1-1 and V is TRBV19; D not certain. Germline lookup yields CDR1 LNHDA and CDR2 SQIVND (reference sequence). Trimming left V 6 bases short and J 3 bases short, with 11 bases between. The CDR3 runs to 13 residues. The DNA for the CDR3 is TGTGCCAGTAGCTTGGCCCGCCACACTGAAGCTTTCTTT. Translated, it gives CASSLARHTEAFF.

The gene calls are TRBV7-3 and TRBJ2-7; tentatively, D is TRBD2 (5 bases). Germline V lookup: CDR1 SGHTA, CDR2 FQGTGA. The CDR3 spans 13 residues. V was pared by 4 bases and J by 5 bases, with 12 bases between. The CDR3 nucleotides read TGTGCCAGCAGCTCCTCCCCGGGGAACGAGCAGTACTTC. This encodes CASSSSPGNEQYF.

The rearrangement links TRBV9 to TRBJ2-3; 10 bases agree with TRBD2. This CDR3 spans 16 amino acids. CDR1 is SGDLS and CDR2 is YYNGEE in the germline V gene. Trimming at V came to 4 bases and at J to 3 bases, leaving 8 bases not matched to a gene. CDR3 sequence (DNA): TGTGCCAGCAGCAGAACAGTAGCGGGAGGTACAGATACGCAGTATTTT. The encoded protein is CASSRTVAGGTDTQYF. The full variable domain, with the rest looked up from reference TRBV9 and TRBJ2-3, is DSGVTQTPKHLITATGQRVTLRCSPRSGDLSVYWYQQSLDQGLQFLIQYYNGEERAKGNILERFSAQQFPDLHSELNLSSLELGDSALYFCASSRTVAGGTDTQYFGPGTRLTVL.

The CDR3 protein is CASSVPGNQETQYF. The CDR3 DNA is TGTGCCAGCAGTGTTCCGGGGAACCAAGAGACCCAGTACTTC. The chain recombines TRBV2 with TRBJ2-5; tentatively, D is TRBD2 (5 bases). The CDR3 length is 14 residues. CDR1 and CDR2 from the germline V gene are SNHLY and FYNNEI. V lost 4 bases and J lost 0, with 9 bases in between. Full variable domain (outside the CDR3, taken from reference TRBV2 and TRBJ2-5): EPEVTQTPSHQVTQMGQEVILRCVPISNHLYFYWYRQILGQKVEFLVSFYNNEISEKSEIFDDQFSVERPDGSNFTLKIRSTKLEDSAMYFCASSVPGNQETQYFGPGTRLLVL.

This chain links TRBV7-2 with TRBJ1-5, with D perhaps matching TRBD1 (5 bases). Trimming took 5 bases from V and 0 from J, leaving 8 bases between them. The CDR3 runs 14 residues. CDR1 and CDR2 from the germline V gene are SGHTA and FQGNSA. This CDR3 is CASSPRVSNQPQHF. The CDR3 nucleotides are TGTGCCAGCAGCCCCAGGGTTAGCAATCAGCCCCAGCATTTT. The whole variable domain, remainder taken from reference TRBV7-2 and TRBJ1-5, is GAGVSQSPSNKVTEKGKDVELRCDPISGHTALYWYRQSLGQGLEFLIYFQGNSAPDKSGLPSDRFSAERTGGSVSTLTIQRTQQEDSAVYLCASSPRVSNQPQHFGDGTRLSIL.

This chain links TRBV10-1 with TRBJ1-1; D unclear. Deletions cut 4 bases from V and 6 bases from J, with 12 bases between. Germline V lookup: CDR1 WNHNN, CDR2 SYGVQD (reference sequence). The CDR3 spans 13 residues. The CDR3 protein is CASSVRVSAEAFF. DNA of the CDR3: TGCGCCAGCAGTGTTCGGGTCAGCGCTGAAGCTTTCTTT.

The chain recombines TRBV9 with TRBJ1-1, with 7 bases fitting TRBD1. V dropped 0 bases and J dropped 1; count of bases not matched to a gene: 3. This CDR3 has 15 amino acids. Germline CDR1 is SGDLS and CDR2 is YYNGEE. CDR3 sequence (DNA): TGTGCCAGCAGCGTAGGGGGACAGCCGAACACTGAAGCTTTCTTT. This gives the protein CASSVGGQPNTEAFF.

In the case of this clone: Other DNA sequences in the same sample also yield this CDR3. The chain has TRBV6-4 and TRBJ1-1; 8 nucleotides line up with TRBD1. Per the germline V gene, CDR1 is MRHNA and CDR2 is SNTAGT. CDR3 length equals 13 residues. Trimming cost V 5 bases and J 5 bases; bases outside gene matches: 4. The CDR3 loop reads CASSSQGGTEAFF. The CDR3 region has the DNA TGTGCCAGCAGTTCACAGGGGGGGACTGAAGCTTTCTTT.

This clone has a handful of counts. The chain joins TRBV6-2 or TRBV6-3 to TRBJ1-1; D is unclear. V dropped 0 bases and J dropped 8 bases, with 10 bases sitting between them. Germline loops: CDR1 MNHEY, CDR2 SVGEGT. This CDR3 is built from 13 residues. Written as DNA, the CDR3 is TGTGCCAGCAGTTACTCGTCTTACCAGGAAGCTTTCTTT. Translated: CASSYSSYQEAFF.